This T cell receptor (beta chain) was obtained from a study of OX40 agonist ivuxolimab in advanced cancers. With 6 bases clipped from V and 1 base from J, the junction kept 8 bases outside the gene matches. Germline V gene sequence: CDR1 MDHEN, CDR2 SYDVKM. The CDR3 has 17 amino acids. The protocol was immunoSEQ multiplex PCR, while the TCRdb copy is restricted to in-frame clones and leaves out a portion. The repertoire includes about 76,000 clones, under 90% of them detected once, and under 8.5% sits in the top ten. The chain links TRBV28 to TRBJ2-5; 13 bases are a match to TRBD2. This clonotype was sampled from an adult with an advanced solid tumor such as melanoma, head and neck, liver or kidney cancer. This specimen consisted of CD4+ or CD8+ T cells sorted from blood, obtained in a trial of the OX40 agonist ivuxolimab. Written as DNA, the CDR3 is TGTGCCAGCAGGCGCGGACTAGCGGGAGTGTCCCAAGAGACCCAGTACTTC. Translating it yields CASRRGLAGVSQETQYF.